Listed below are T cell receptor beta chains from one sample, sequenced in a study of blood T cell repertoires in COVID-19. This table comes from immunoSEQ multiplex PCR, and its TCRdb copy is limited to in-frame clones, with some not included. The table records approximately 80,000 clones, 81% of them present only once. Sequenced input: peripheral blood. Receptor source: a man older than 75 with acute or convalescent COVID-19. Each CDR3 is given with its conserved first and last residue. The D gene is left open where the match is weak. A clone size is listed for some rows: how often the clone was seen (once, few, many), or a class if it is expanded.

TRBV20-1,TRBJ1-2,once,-,TGCAGTGCTAGGGCCTACTATGGCTACACCTTC,CSARAYYGYTF
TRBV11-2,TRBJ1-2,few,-,TGTGCCAGCAGCCACAGGGACGGCTACACCTTC,CASSHRDGYTF
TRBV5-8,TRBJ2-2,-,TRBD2,TGTGCCAGCAGCTTGAGGCTTAGCGGGGCTAACACCGGGGAGCTGTTTTTT,CASSLRLSGANTGELFF
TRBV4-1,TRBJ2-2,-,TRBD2,TGCGCCAGCAGCCAAGAATCGTTACTAGCGGCGAACACCGGGGAGCTGTTTTTT,CASSQESLLAANTGELFF
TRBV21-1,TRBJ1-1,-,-,TGTGCCAGCAGGGGGACAGGGCACACTGAAGCTTTCTTT,CASRGTGHTEAFF
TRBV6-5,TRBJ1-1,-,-,TGTGCCAGCAGTTACCGCCACAGGGCCACTGAAGCTTTCTTT,CASSYRHRATEAFF
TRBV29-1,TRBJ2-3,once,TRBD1,TGCAGCGTTGGACGGACAGGGGGCGCAGATACGCAGTATTTT,CSVGRTGGADTQYF
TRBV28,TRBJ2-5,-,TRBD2,TGTGCCAGCAGTTTAGGAACTAGCGGGGGTCAAGAGACCCAGTACTTC,CASSLGTSGGQETQYF
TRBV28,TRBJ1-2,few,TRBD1,TGTGCCAGCAGTCCTGGAGGGGGCTCGGATTTCTATGGCTACACCTTC,CASSPGGGSDFYGYTF
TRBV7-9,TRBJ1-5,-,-,TGTGCCAGCAGTTCGCTCGGGCAGCCCCAGCATTTT,CASSSLGQPQHF